The clone carrying this T cell receptor (beta chain) was observed at least ten times. With template switching, a universal primer site was added, and the cDNA carried unique molecular identifiers. Via MiXCR, TCRdb re-called the 5' RACE reads, giving one row per CDR3 protein. The sample lists roughly 690,000 distinct CDR3 sequences, 5.5% to 7.5% occurring once. The data were taken from a study of identical twins. The germline CDR1 and CDR2 sequences are MGHDK and SYGVNS. The V gene end was trimmed by 5 bases and the J gene end by 7 bases; junction bases not matched to a gene: 6. The CDR3 contains 14 residues.

Sequences were obtained from naive T cells sorted from blood. The TCR was taken from a young man in good health. The chain joins TRBV25-1 to TRBJ2-5; 11 bases are a match to TRBD2. The CDR3 region has the DNA TGTGCCAGCAGTCCTAGCGGGAGGTTAGGGACCCAGTACTTC. It encodes CASSPSGRLGTQYF.